One and the same sample provided the 7 T cell receptor beta chains below, sequenced in a study of immune evolution from preneoplasia to lung adenocarcinoma. Sequencing was performed with immunoSEQ multiplex PCR; in TCRdb, only in-frame clones are kept and a portion is missing. Of 3,500 or so clones in the sample, 45% to 50% were seen once. Source material: FFPE normal lung tissue adjacent to the tumor. The source is a person aged 45-65 years with lung adenocarcinoma.

The rearrangement uses TRBV6-5 and TRBJ1-2; D might be TRBD1 (6 bases). The germline V gene encodes CDR1 MNHEY and CDR2 SVGAGI. The CDR3 is made up of 14 amino acids. Trimming stripped 7 bases from V and 2 bases from J, with 14 bases between. DNA of the CDR3: TGTGCCAGCACCATCGGACAGAGGAACTATGGCTACACCTTC. Its protein product is CASTIGQRNYGYTF.

The gene calls are TRBV16 and TRBJ1-2; the D gene is possibly TRBD1 (6 bases). Germline CDR1 is KGHSY and CDR2 is FQNENV. Trimming pared 0 bases from V and 5 bases from J, leaving 10 bases between. The CDR3 contains 14 residues. The CDR3 DNA reads TGTGCCAGCAGCCAATCGATAACAGGGTATGGCTACACCTTC. Translation: CASSQSITGYGYTF. Full variable domain (rest looked up from reference TRBV16 and TRBJ1-2): GEEVAQTPKHLVRGEGQKAKLYCAPIKGHSYVFWYQQVLKNEFKFLISFQNENVFDETGMPKERFSAKCLPNSPCSLEIQATKLEDSAVYFCASSQSITGYGYTFGSGTRLTVV.

The chain is built from TRBV30 and TRBJ1-5; the D is unclear. CDR3 length: 14 residues. Germline V gene data show CDR1 as GTSNPN and CDR2 as SVGIG (reference sequence). V shed 1 base and J shed 0 bases, with 7 bases lying between them. CDR3 amino acids: CAWSGGYSNQPQHF. The CDR3 DNA is TGTGCCTGGAGTGGAGGTTATAGCAATCAGCCCCAGCATTTT. Complete variable domain (other parts from reference TRBV30 and TRBJ1-5): SQTIHQWPATLVQPVGSPLSLECTVEGTSNPNLYWYRQAAGRGLQLLFYSVGIGQISSEVPQNLSASRPQDRQFILSSKKLLLSDSGFYLCAWSGGYSNQPQHFGDGTRLSIL.

This clone was counted between two and nine times. The chain uses TRBV10-3 and TRBJ2-2; D is ambiguous. Per the germline V gene, CDR1 is ENHRY and CDR2 is SYGVKD. The germline V and J ends were trimmed by 0 bases and 6 bases, with 5 bases remaining between them. The CDR3 sequence is 13 residues long. CDR3 sequence (DNA): TGTGCCATCAGTGAGTCGAATGCCGGGGAGCTGTTTTTT. It translates to CAISESNAGELFF.

The chain employs TRBV11-2 and TRBJ1-1; perhaps TRBD1 as D (6 bases). V was cut by 5 bases and J by 4 bases, with 11 bases left in between. The CDR3 covers 13 residues. Germline V CDR1 and CDR2: SGHAT, FQNNGV. The CDR3 region is CASSGEGGTEAFF. The CDR3 DNA follows: TGTGCCAGCAGCGGGGAGGGGGGCACTGAAGCTTTCTTT. Variable domain in full (rest from reference TRBV11-2 and TRBJ1-1): EAGVAQSPRYKIIEKRQSVAFWCNPISGHATLYWYQQILGQGPKLLIQFQNNGVVDDSQLPKDRFSAERLKGVDSTLKIQPAKLEDSAVYLCASSGEGGTEAFFGQGTRLTVV.

In this sample, this clone turned up a few times. This chain uses TRBV19 with TRBJ1-6; no clear D gene. V lost 7 bases to trimming and J lost 4 bases, with 11 bases between them. CDR3 length: 14 residues. CDR1 is LNHDA, CDR2 SQIVND, per germline (reference sequence). The CDR3 nucleotides are TGTGCCAGTAACGAGGGAGTTTATAATTCACCCCTCCACTTT. This codes for CASNEGVYNSPLHF.

J is TRBJ1-2 and V is TRBV29-1; D uncertain. CDR3 size: 12 residues. V lost 3 bases and J lost 4, with 9 bases in between. Germline V gives CDR1 SQVTM, CDR2 ANQGSEA. The CDR3 reads CSVEVLLYGYTF. The DNA for the CDR3 is TGCAGCGTTGAGGTGTTACTCTATGGCTACACCTTC.